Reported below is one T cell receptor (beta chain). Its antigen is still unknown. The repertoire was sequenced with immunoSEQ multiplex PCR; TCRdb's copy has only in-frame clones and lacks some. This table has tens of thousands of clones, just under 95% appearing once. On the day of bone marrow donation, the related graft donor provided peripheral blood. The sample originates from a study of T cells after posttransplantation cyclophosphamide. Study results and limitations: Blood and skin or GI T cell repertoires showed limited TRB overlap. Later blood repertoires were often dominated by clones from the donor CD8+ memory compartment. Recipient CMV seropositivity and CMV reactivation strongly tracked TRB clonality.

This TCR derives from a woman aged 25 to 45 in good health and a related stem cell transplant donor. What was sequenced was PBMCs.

The CDR3 is CASNRGTEAFF. The DNA of the CDR3 is TGTGCCAGCAATCGGGGAACTGAAGCTTTCTTT. The chain carries TRBV27 and TRBJ1-1; no definite D call. Germline V gene sequence: CDR1 MNHEY, CDR2 SMNVEV (reference sequence). The CDR3 is made up of 11 amino acids. The V end lost 7 bases, the J end lost 5 bases, and 8 bases lay between the germline ends.